Presented here are 23 T cell receptor beta chains from one specimen sequenced in a study of chemoradiotherapy in HPV16-positive cancers. Clones were sequenced by immunoSEQ multiplex PCR, and TCRdb holds only the in-frame ones, with some missing. The table includes 25,000 to 35,000 clones, about nine tenths detected once. This sample comprised blood, obtained from a patient who underwent chemoradiotherapy. The receptors derive from a human donor with HPV-associated anogenital cancer.

The chain links TRBV6-5 to TRBJ2-7, with 7 bases aligning to TRBD1. Germline V gives CDR1 MNHEY, CDR2 SVGAGI. CDR3 size: 13 residues. Germline trimming cut 6 bases from V and 3 bases from J; bases unmatched to any gene: 5. As DNA, the CDR3 is TGTGCCAGCAGCCGGGACAGCTTCTACGAGCAGTACTTC. Amino acids: CASSRDSFYEQYF.

This chain uses TRBV6-5 with TRBJ1-2, with 7 bases aligning to TRBD1. CDR1 and CDR2 (germline): MNHEY, SVGAGI. V trimming: 5 bases; J trimming: 3 bases; junction bases outside the gene matches: 9. The CDR3 has 15 amino acids. This chain's CDR3 is CASSKPGTAHYGYTF. CDR3 in DNA: TGTGCCAGCAGTAAACCCGGGACAGCACACTATGGCTACACCTTC.

The chain recombines TRBV27 with TRBJ1-2; D remains ambiguous. The CDR3 runs to 12 residues. With 2 bases removed from V and 10 bases from J, the gap between germline ends came to 11 bases. From germline, CDR1 is MNHEY and CDR2 SMNVEV (reference sequence). Here the CDR3 reads CASSLSGFDYTF. In nucleotides, the CDR3 is TGTGCCAGCAGTTTAAGTGGGTTTGACTACACCTTC.

The genes are TRBV11-2 and TRBJ1-6; 8 nucleotides align to TRBD1. The CDR3 runs to 15 residues. Germline CDR1 SGHAT, CDR2 FQNNGV. The V gene end was trimmed by 4 bases and the J gene end by 6 bases; junction bases not matched to a gene: 5. The CDR3 nucleotides read TGTGCCAGCAGCTACACGACAGGGGTTAATTCACCCCTCCACTTT. This encodes CASSYTTGVNSPLHF. Drawing the rest from reference TRBV11-2 and TRBJ1-6, the complete variable domain is EAGVAQSPRYKIIEKRQSVAFWCNPISGHATLYWYQQILGQGPKLLIQFQNNGVVDDSQLPKDRFSAERLKGVDSTLKIQPAKLEDSAVYLCASSYTTGVNSPLHFGNGTRLTVT.

This chain connects TRBV11-2 to TRBJ2-7; TRBD2 aligns across 10 bases. The CDR3 is made up of 16 amino acids. The V segment lost 8 bases and the J segment 3 bases; nucleotides outside the gene matches: 13. CDR1 and CDR2 from the germline V gene are SGHAT and FQNNGV. CDR3 sequence (DNA): TGTGCCAGCTCTGGACTAGCGGTCCCCGGGGGCTACGAGCAGTACTTC. Translating it yields CASSGLAVPGGYEQYF.

This chain joins TRBV6-1 and TRBJ2-1; the D gene is possibly TRBD2 (6 bases). The CDR3 has 13 amino acids. Germline CDR1 MNHNS, CDR2 SASEGT. Trimming took 8 bases from V and 8 from J, leaving 16 bases between them. CDR3 nucleotide sequence: TGTGCCAGCCATGGGGGACTCGGCGATGAGCAGTTCTTC. Translation: CASHGGLGDEQFF.

The rearrangement joins TRBV5-1 to TRBJ2-3; 12 bases fit TRBD2. The CDR3 is 16 amino acids. From germline, CDR1 is SGHRS and CDR2 YFSETQ. Trimming at V came to 0 bases and at J to 6 bases, leaving 5 bases not matched to a gene. The CDR3 bases are TGCGCCAGCAGCTTGGGACTAGCGGGGGTGGTGGATACGCAGTATTTT. It specifies CASSLGLAGVVDTQYF.

V usage is TRBV10-3 and J usage is TRBJ1-1; D not resolved. Trimming pared 3 bases from V and 0 bases from J, leaving 5 bases between. Per the germline V gene, CDR1 is ENHRY and CDR2 is SYGVKD. The CDR3 sequence is 13 residues long. The CDR3 DNA sequence: TGTGCCATCAGTGACGGTATGAACACTGAAGCTTTCTTT. As protein: CAISDGMNTEAFF.

The gene calls are TRBV30 and TRBJ2-1; 10 nucleotides match TRBD2. CDR3 size: 15 residues. CDR1 and CDR2 from the germline V gene are GTSNPN and SVGIG (reference sequence). The V gene end was trimmed by 2 bases and the J gene end by 2 bases; junction bases not matched to a gene: 3. The CDR3 loop is CAWSPLAGAYNEQFF. The CDR3 bases are TGTGCCTGGAGTCCTCTAGCGGGGGCCTACAATGAGCAGTTCTTC. The entire variable domain, with the rest obtained from reference TRBV30 and TRBJ2-1, is as follows: SQTIHQWPATLVQPVGSPLSLECTVEGTSNPNLYWYRQAAGRGLQLLFYSVGIGQISSEVPQNLSASRPQDRQFILSSKKLLLSDSGFYLCAWSPLAGAYNEQFFGPGTRLTVL.

The rearrangement joins TRBV7-2 to TRBJ2-3, with TRBD2 matching 10 bases. Trimming cost V 6 bases and J 2 bases; bases outside gene matches: 5. This CDR3 region has 15 residues. CDR1 and CDR2 from the germline V gene are SGHTA and FQGNSA. CDR3 residues: CASSFGLADTDTQYF. CDR3 bases: TGTGCCAGCAGTTTCGGACTAGCGGACACAGATACGCAGTATTTT.

V usage is TRBV19 and J usage is TRBJ1-1, with D possibly being TRBD1 (5 bases). This CDR3 has 14 residues. Germline values: CDR1 LNHDA, CDR2 SQIVND (reference sequence). V was clipped by 3 bases and J by 2 bases, with 10 bases between them. The chain's CDR3 is CASSIWQGNTEAFF. DNA for the CDR3: TGTGCCAGTAGTATCTGGCAGGGAAACACTGAAGCTTTCTTT.

This clone showed up just once. The chain uses TRBV7-9 and TRBJ2-2, with D perhaps TRBD1 (6 bases). Looked up from germline, CDR1 is SEHNR and CDR2 is FQNEAQ (reference sequence). This CDR3 is 14 amino acids long. Trimming removed 1 base at V and 4 bases at J, with 7 bases between. CDR3 in DNA: TGTGCCAGCAGCTTAGACAGGGCCACCGGGGAGCTGTTTTTT. It yields the protein CASSLDRATGELFF. Full variable domain (rest looked up from reference TRBV7-9 and TRBJ2-2): DTGVSQNPRHKITKRGQNVTFRCDPISEHNRLYWYRQTLGQGPEFLTYFQNEAQLEKSRLLSDRFSAERPKGSFSTLEIQRTEQGDSAMYLCASSLDRATGELFFGEGSRLTVL.

The chain carries TRBV18 and TRBJ2-4; 11 positions agree with TRBD2. Trimming removed 5 bases from V and 5 bases from J; junction bases left unmatched: 14. From germline, CDR1 is KGHSH and CDR2 LQKENI. The length of the CDR3 is 18 residues. The CDR3: CASSSNALTSGGENIQYF. The DNA of the CDR3 is TGTGCCAGCTCATCGAATGCTCTAACTAGCGGGGGCGAAAACATTCAGTACTTC.

This rearrangement joins TRBV30 to TRBJ2-3; the D gene is possibly TRBD2 (6 bases). Germline V gene data show CDR1 as GTSNPN and CDR2 as SVGIG (reference sequence). V was shortened by 4 bases and J by 5 bases, with 10 bases between the two germline ends. The CDR3 consists of 12 residues. CDR3 DNA: TGTGCCTGGACGCGCGGGGAAGATACGCAGTATTTT. Translating gives CAWTRGEDTQYF.

This sequence joins TRBV5-1 and TRBJ2-2; 7 bases align to TRBD2. The germline V gene encodes CDR1 SGHRS and CDR2 YFSETQ. This CDR3 is built from 16 residues. V lost 7 bases, J lost 0 bases, and 9 bases stayed unmatched. Here the CDR3 reads CASGSSGGANTGELFF. The CDR3 bases are TGCGCCAGCGGGTCGTCTGGGGGGGCGAACACCGGGGAGCTGTTTTTT.

J is TRBJ2-7 and V is TRBV19; TRBD1 matches at 10 bases. This CDR3 spans 14 amino acids. V was pared by 5 bases and J by 2 bases, with 3 bases of the junction left unmatched. CDR1 LNHDA and CDR2 SQIVND come from the germline V gene (reference sequence). The CDR3 region has the DNA TGTGCCAGTAGTGACGGGACAGGGGCCTACGAGCAGTACTTC. It yields the protein CASSDGTGAYEQYF. The variable domain in full, with the rest retrieved from reference TRBV19 and TRBJ2-7, is DGGITQSPKYLFRKEGQNVTLSCEQNLNHDAMYWYRQDPGQGLRLIYYSQIVNDFQKGDIAEGYSVSREKKESFPLTVTSAQKNPTAFYLCASSDGTGAYEQYFGPGTRLTVT.

The V gene is TRBV2, the J gene TRBJ2-4; D might be TRBD2 (6 bases). Germline loops: CDR1 SNHLY, CDR2 FYNNEI. This CDR3 comprises 15 residues. The V and J ends lost 7 bases and 4 bases respectively, with 17 bases between them. The CDR3 region is CASILPPGDKNIQYF. The CDR3 bases are TGTGCCAGCATCCTTCCTCCGGGAGATAAAAACATTCAGTACTTC. Supplemented by reference TRBV2 and TRBJ2-4, the full variable domain reads EPEVTQTPSHQVTQMGQEVILRCVPISNHLYFYWYRQILGQKVEFLVSFYNNEISEKSEIFDDQFSVERPDGSNFTLKIRSTKLEDSAMYFCASILPPGDKNIQYFGAGTRLSVL.

The chain joins TRBV15 to TRBJ2-3, with 8 bases fitting TRBD1. Germline lookup yields CDR1 LNHNV and CDR2 YYDKDF (reference sequence). V was pared by 2 bases and J by 2 bases, with 6 bases of the junction left unmatched. CDR3 length: 16 amino acids. CDR3 in DNA: TGTGCCACCAGCAGACAGGGGGCGCCCCACACAGATACGCAGTATTTT. Protein product: CATSRQGAPHTDTQYF.

CDR3 coding DNA: TGTGCCAGCAGTTTTAGGACAGGGGGCTATCAGCCCCAGCATTTT. The encoded protein is CASSFRTGGYQPQHF. The V call is TRBV28, the J call TRBJ1-5; 11 bases map to TRBD1. The CDR3 is made up of 15 amino acids. From germline, CDR1 is MDHEN and CDR2 SYDVKM. Losses at the gene ends were 3 bases for V and 5 bases for J; bases not matched to a gene: 3. Full variable domain (remainder filled in from reference TRBV28 and TRBJ1-5): DVKVTQSSRYLVKRTGEKVFLECVQDMDHENMFWYRQDPGLGLRLIYFSYDVKMKEKGDIPEGYSVSREKKERFSLILESASTNQTSMYLCASSFRTGGYQPQHFGDGTRLSIL.

The rearrangement joins TRBV4-1 to TRBJ1-5, with 12 bases matching TRBD1. The germline CDR1 and CDR2 sequences are MGHRA and YSYEKL. The V gene end was trimmed by 0 bases and the J gene end by 7 bases; junction bases not matched to a gene: 1. The length of the CDR3 is 15 residues. The CDR3 here is CASSQEGQGAQPQHF. CDR3 nucleotides: TGCGCCAGCAGCCAAGAGGGACAGGGGGCCCAGCCCCAGCATTTT.

The gene calls are TRBV28 and TRBJ1-2, with D hard to call. Germline CDR1 reads MDHEN; CDR2 reads SYDVKM. Between the trimmed V and J ends, which lost 2 bases and 5 bases, there was a span of 9 bases. The CDR3 totals 13 residues. DNA of the CDR3: TGTGCCAGCAGTTTAAACGCGGGGTATGGCTACACCTTC. This translates into CASSLNAGYGYTF.

As DNA, the CDR3 is TGTGCCAGCAGCTTAGGACCCCCCATGGATACGCAGTATTTT. Protein sequence: CASSLGPPMDTQYF. This chain uses TRBV7-9 with TRBJ2-3; D is ambiguous. Trimming left V 1 base short and J 6 bases short, with 11 bases between. Per the germline V gene, CDR1 is SEHNR and CDR2 is FQNEAQ (reference sequence). CDR3 length: 14 residues.

The DNA for the CDR3 is TGTGCCTGGAGTGTAGGTAGCAGGGAGACCCAGTACTTC. Translating it yields CAWSVGSRETQYF. The J gene is TRBJ2-5, the V gene TRBV30; no reliable D call. CDR1 and CDR2 (germline): GTSNPN, SVGIG (reference sequence). The CDR3 spans 13 residues. Between the trimmed V and J ends, which lost 0 bases and 5 bases, there was a span of 10 bases.